The 15 T cell receptor beta chains below come from one sample, sequenced in a study of CD8+ T cells in alopecia areata. Sequencing used cDNA as its template, made by extracting RNA and reverse transcribing it. Profiled with immunoSEQ multiplex PCR; TCRdb holds only in-frame clones, not every one. The repertoire consists of more than 150,000 clones, with under 60% occurring once and the leading ten covering 19%. This sample comprised CD8+ T cells sorted from blood, obtained at week 0. These receptor sequences come from a human donor with alopecia areata.

The chain uses TRBV7-9 and TRBJ1-6, with 11 nucleotides matching TRBD1. There are 15 residues in the CDR3. V lost 6 bases to trimming and J lost 6 bases; unmatched junction nucleotides: 4. Germline-derived CDR1 and CDR2 are SEHNR and FQNEAQ (reference sequence). As DNA, the CDR3 is TGTGCCAGCAGAGGGGGACAGGGGGTTAATTCACCCCTCCACTTT. Translated: CASRGGQGVNSPLHF.

The chain recombines TRBV5-1 with TRBJ2-3, with D perhaps matching TRBD1 or TRBD2 (5 bases each). Between the trimmed V and J ends, which lost 7 bases and 0 bases, there was a span of 6 bases. The length of the CDR3 is 12 residues. Germline lookup yields CDR1 SGHRS and CDR2 YFSETQ. The CDR3, as DNA: TGCGCCAGCGGGGACAGCACAGATACGCAGTATTTT. Translated: CASGDSTDTQYF.

This clone has just a few counts. The chain joins TRBV19 to TRBJ2-3; D not resolved. The CDR3 has 13 amino acids. Germline lookup yields CDR1 LNHDA and CDR2 SQIVND (reference sequence). Deletions cut 3 bases from V and 6 bases from J, with 10 bases between. The CDR3 spells CASSIGSADTQYF. The CDR3 region has the DNA TGTGCCAGTAGTATCGGTTCGGCGGATACGCAGTATTTT. Full variable domain (outside the CDR3, taken from reference TRBV19 and TRBJ2-3): DGGITQSPKYLFRKEGQNVTLSCEQNLNHDAMYWYRQDPGQGLRLIYYSQIVNDFQKGDIAEGYSVSREKKESFPLTVTSAQKNPTAFYLCASSIGSADTQYFGPGTRLTVL.

The chain has TRBV13 and TRBJ2-3, with 10 bases fitting TRBD2. The germline V gene has CDR1 PRHDT and CDR2 FYEKMQ (reference sequence). The CDR3 totals 17 residues. With 5 bases clipped from V and 2 bases from J, the junction kept 10 bases outside the gene matches. CDR3 in amino acids: CASSVSPAGGLTDTQYF. The CDR3 DNA is TGTGCCAGCAGCGTCAGCCCAGCGGGGGGGCTCACAGATACGCAGTATTTT.

Details on this clone: At the DNA level, this CDR3 is encoded by other sequences in the same sample as well. Here the CDR3 reads CASSQGREQYF. The CDR3 nucleotides read TGTGCCAGCAGCCAAGGGAGGGAGCAGTACTTC. The chain uses TRBV14 and TRBJ2-7, with D perhaps matching TRBD2 (5 bases). Germline lookup yields CDR1 SGHDN and CDR2 FVKESK. Trimming shortened V by 1 base and J by 7 bases, and 5 bases separated the two germline ends. The CDR3 is 11 amino acids.

Only one count was recorded for this clone. This sequence joins TRBV5-1 and TRBJ1-1; D is unresolved. Germline CDR1 reads SGHRS; CDR2 reads YFSETQ. V shed 4 bases and J shed 5 bases, with 18 bases lying between them. The CDR3 spans 15 residues. CDR3 in amino acids: CASSASLTWETEAFF. CDR3 nucleotides: TGCGCCAGCAGCGCCTCCCTAACCTGGGAAACTGAAGCTTTCTTT.

J is TRBJ1-2 and V is TRBV19; D might be TRBD1 (5 bases). This CDR3 is 13 amino acids long. With 3 bases removed from V and 0 bases from J, the gap between germline ends came to 5 bases. Germline V lookup: CDR1 LNHDA, CDR2 SQIVND (reference sequence). The CDR3 DNA reads as TGTGCCAGTAGTATGACAGCTAACTATGGCTACACCTTC. This encodes CASSMTANYGYTF.

V is TRBV28 and J is TRBJ2-1; 12 bases fit TRBD2. Unmatched junction bases numbered 4, after V lost 5 bases and J lost 8 bases. This CDR3 comprises 14 residues. Germline lookup yields CDR1 MDHEN and CDR2 SYDVKM. CDR3 sequence (DNA): TGTGCCAGCAGTAGACTAGCGGGGGACGATGAGCAGTTCTTC. Translating gives CASSRLAGDDEQFF.

The chain links TRBV9 to TRBJ2-7; D may be TRBD2 (6 bases). CDR1 SGDLS and CDR2 YYNGEE come from the germline V gene. The CDR3 loop spans 13 amino acids. Trimming cost V 7 bases and J 3 bases, with 14 bases left between them. CDR3: CASGGFDNYEQYF. CDR3 nucleotide sequence: TGTGCCAGCGGAGGGTTCGACAACTACGAGCAGTACTTC. Looking up the rest from reference TRBV9 and TRBJ2-7 gives the full variable domain: DSGVTQTPKHLITATGQRVTLRCSPRSGDLSVYWYQQSLDQGLQFLIQYYNGEERAKGNILERFSAQQFPDLHSELNLSSLELGDSALYFCASGGFDNYEQYFGPGTRLTVT.

V gene TRBV14 combines with J gene TRBJ1-6; possible D gene TRBD1, 6 bases. This CDR3 spans 13 amino acids. Between the trimmed V and J ends, which lost 3 bases and 10 bases, there was a span of 10 bases. The germline gives CDR1 SGHDN, CDR2 FVKESK. CDR3 protein: CASSQPGASPLHF. The CDR3 coding sequence is TGTGCCAGCAGCCAGCCGGGGGCATCACCCCTCCACTTT.

The genes are TRBV13 and TRBJ2-7; no firm D call. The V end lost 8 bases, the J end lost 7 bases, and 18 bases lay between the germline ends. This CDR3 has 13 amino acids. Germline loops: CDR1 PRHDT, CDR2 FYEKMQ (reference sequence). The CDR3 bases are TGTGCCAGCCAAATCATGTCGGCGGTGGAGCAGTACTTC. It yields the protein CASQIMSAVEQYF. Supplemented by reference TRBV13 and TRBJ2-7, the full variable domain reads AAGVIQSPRHLIKEKRETATLKCYPIPRHDTVYWYQQGPGQDPQFLISFYEKMQSDKGSIPDRFSAQQFSDYHSELNMSSLELGDSALYFCASQIMSAVEQYFGPGTRLTVT.

V usage is TRBV4-3 and J usage is TRBJ2-3; weak D call: TRBD2 (6 bases). Germline CDR1 reads LGHNA; CDR2 reads YSLEER. The CDR3 length is 14 residues. V was shortened by 0 bases and J by 10 bases, with 14 bases between the two germline ends. The CDR3 DNA is TGCGCCAGCAGCCAAGATCTGGTGGGGGAGGCGCAGTATTTT. It specifies CASSQDLVGEAQYF.

This clone has a handful of counts. This specimen includes other DNA sequences encoding the same CDR3. The V gene is TRBV9, the J gene TRBJ1-2; D not certain. CDR1 is SGDLS and CDR2 is YYNGEE in the germline V gene. Deletions cut 0 bases from V and 8 bases from J, with 11 bases between. This CDR3 is 13 amino acids long. The CDR3 sequence: CASSVEGRGGYTF. CDR3 sequence (DNA): TGTGCCAGCAGCGTAGAAGGGAGAGGCGGCTACACCTTC.

The chain employs TRBV13 and TRBJ1-4; 8 bases line up with TRBD1. The V segment lost 5 bases and the J segment 7 bases; nucleotides outside the gene matches: 3. Per germline, CDR1 PRHDT and CDR2 FYEKMQ (reference sequence). The CDR3 runs 13 residues. The CDR3 region has the DNA TGTGCCAGCAGCGGAGGACAGGGTGAAAAACTGTTTTTT. Translating it yields CASSGGQGEKLFF.

V usage is TRBV29-1 and J usage is TRBJ1-1; D remains ambiguous. Germline-derived CDR1 and CDR2 are SQVTM and ANQGSEA. V was pared by 6 bases and J by 2 bases, with 7 bases between. The length of the CDR3 is 11 residues. The CDR3 DNA reads TGCAGCGTCTCAGGAAACACTGAAGCTTTCTTT. Translating gives CSVSGNTEAFF.